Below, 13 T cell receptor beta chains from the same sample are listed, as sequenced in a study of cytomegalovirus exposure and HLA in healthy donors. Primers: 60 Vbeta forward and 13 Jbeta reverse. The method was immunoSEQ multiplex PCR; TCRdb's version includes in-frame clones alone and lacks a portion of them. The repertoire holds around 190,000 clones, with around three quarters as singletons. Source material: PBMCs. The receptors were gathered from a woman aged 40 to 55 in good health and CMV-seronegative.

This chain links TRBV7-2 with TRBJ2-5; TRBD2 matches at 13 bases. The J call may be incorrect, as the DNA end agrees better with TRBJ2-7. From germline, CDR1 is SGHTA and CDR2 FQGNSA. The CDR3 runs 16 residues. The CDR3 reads CASSPQLAGGTYEQYF. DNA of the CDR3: TGTGCCAGCAGCCCTCAACTAGCGGGAGGGACCTACGAGCAGTACTTC.

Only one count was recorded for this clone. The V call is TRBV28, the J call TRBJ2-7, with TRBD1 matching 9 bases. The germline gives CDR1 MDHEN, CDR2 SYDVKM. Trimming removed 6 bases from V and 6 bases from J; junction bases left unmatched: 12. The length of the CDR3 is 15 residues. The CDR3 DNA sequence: TGTGCCAGCAGCCTCCCGGGGACAGGGTGGGGCGAGCAGTACTTC. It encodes CASSLPGTGWGEQYF.

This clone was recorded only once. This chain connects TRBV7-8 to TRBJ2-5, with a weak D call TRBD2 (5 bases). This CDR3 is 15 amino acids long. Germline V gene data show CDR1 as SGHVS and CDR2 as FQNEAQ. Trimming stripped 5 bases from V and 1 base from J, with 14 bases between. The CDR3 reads CASSPRPTTQETQYF. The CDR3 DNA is TGTGCCAGCAGCCCCCGACCGACTACCCAAGAGACCCAGTACTTC.

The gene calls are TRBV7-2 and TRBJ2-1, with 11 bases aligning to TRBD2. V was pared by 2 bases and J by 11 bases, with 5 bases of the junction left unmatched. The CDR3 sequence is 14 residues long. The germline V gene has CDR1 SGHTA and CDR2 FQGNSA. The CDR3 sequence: CASSLQTSGDQQFF. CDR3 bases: TGTGCCAGCAGCTTACAGACTAGCGGGGATCAGCAGTTCTTC.

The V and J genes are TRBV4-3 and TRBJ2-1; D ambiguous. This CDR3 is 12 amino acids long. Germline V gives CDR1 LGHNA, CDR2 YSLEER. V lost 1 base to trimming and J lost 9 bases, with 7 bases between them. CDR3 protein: CASSQGGVEQFF. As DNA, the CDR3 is TGCGCCAGCAGCCAAGGAGGTGTTGAGCAGTTCTTC.

CDR3 amino acids: CTSSQGLSGPTPAPNEQFF. For the CDR3, the DNA is TGCACCAGCAGCCAAGGCCTCAGCGGCCCAACACCCGCACCCAATGAGCAGTTCTTC. The chain carries TRBV1 and TRBJ2-1; TRBD2, as called in the table, went unchecked against the DNA. TRBV1 is annotated as a pseudogene. There are 19 residues in the CDR3.

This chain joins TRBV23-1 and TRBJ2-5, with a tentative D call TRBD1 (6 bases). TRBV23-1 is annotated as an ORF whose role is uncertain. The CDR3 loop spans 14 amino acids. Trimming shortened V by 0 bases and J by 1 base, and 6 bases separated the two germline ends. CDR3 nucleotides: TGCGCCAGCAGTCAATCAGGGGGCCAAGAGACCCAGTACTTC. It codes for CASSQSGGQETQYF.

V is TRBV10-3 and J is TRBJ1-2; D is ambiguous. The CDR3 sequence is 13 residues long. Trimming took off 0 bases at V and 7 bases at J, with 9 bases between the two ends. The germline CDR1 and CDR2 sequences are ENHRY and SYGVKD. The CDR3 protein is CAISESSRGGYTF. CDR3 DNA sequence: TGTGCCATCAGTGAGTCGAGTCGGGGTGGCTACACCTTC.

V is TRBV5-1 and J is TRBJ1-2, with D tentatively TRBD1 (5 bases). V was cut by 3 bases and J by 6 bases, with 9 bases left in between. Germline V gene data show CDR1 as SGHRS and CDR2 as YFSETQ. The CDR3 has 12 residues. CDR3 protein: CASSSGGDGYTF. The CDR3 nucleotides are TGCGCCAGCAGCTCGGGGGGGGATGGCTACACCTTC.

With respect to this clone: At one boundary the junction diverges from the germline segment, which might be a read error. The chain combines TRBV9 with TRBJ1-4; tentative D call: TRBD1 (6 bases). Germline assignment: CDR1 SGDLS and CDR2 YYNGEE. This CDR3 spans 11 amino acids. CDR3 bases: TGTGCCAGCGGGGGCCGCGAAAAACTGCTTTTT. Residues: CASGGREKLLF.

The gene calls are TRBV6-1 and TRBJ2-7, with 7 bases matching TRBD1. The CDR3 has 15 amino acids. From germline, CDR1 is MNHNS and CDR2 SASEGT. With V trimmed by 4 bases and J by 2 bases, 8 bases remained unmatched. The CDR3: CASSASWTGPYEQYF. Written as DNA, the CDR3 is TGTGCCAGCAGTGCCAGCTGGACAGGCCCCTACGAGCAGTACTTC.

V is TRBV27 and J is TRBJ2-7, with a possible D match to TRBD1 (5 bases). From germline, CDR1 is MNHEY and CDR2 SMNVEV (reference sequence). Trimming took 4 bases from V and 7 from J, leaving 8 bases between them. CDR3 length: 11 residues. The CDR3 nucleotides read TGTGCCAGCAGTTCAGGGTGGGAGCAGTACTTC. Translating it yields CASSSGWEQYF.

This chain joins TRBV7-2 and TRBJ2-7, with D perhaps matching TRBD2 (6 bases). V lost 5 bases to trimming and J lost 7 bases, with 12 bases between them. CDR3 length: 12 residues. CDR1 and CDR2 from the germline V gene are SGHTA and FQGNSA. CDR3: CASSNSGVEQYF. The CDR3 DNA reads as TGTGCCAGCAGCAACTCGGGGGTGGAGCAGTACTTC.